These 12 T cell receptor beta chains came from one sample sequenced in a study of blood T cell repertoires in COVID-19. Clones were sequenced by immunoSEQ multiplex PCR, and TCRdb holds only the in-frame ones, with some missing. The sample includes 250,000 to 400,000 clones, almost 90% of them seen just once. Material for sequencing was peripheral blood. These receptors originate from a woman in her twenties or thirties with COVID-19, enrolled during active disease.

CDR3 sequence: CASNSGNEKLFF. CDR3 bases: TGTGCCAGCAATTCCGGGAATGAAAAACTGTTTTTT. This chain connects TRBV28 to TRBJ1-4; D unresolved. In germline, CDR1 is MDHEN, CDR2 SYDVKM. Trimming removed 7 bases from V and 5 bases from J, with 8 bases in between. CDR3 length: 12 amino acids. Full variable domain (rest looked up from reference TRBV28 and TRBJ1-4): DVKVTQSSRYLVKRTGEKVFLECVQDMDHENMFWYRQDPGLGLRLIYFSYDVKMKEKGDIPEGYSVSREKKERFSLILESASTNQTSMYLCASNSGNEKLFFGSGTQLSVL.

The table lists this clone with a few counts. The chain employs TRBV6-5 and TRBJ1-5; TRBD1 aligns across 10 bases. The J segment lost 2 bases and the V segment lost 2 bases, leaving 0 bases of the junction unmatched. The germline V gene has CDR1 MNHEY and CDR2 SVGAGI. CDR3 length: 15 residues. CDR3 in amino acids: CASSYGTGGNQPQHF. CDR3 coding DNA: TGTGCCAGCAGTTACGGGACAGGGGGCAATCAGCCCCAGCATTTT.

The V call is TRBV30, the J call TRBJ2-6; possible D gene TRBD1, 6 bases. This CDR3 region has 17 residues. Germline V gene sequence: CDR1 GTSNPN, CDR2 SVGIG (reference sequence). V dropped 0 bases and J dropped 0 bases, with 12 bases sitting between them. CDR3 sequence: CAWSVGHPRSGANVLTF. CDR3 DNA sequence: TGTGCCTGGAGTGTGGGACACCCCCGCTCTGGGGCCAACGTCCTGACTTTC.

The rearrangement joins TRBV2 to TRBJ2-7, with TRBD1 identical over 8 bases. This CDR3 is 15 amino acids long. Looked up from germline, CDR1 is SNHLY and CDR2 is FYNNEI. The junction had 7 bases not matched to a gene; V was cut back by 5 bases and J by 1 base. The CDR3 spells CASSSQGAGSYEQYF. The CDR3 bases are TGTGCCAGCAGTTCCCAGGGGGCGGGATCCTACGAGCAGTACTTC.

This clone was counted once. The chain couples TRBV10-1 to TRBJ2-1, with D unresolved. The V gene's germline CDR1 is WNHNN and CDR2 SYGVQD (reference sequence). V was pared by 0 bases and J by 8 bases, with 17 bases between. This CDR3 has 16 amino acids. Here the CDR3 reads CASSESGSRRQYEQFF. DNA of the CDR3: TGCGCCAGCAGTGAGTCGGGTAGCCGCCGGCAATATGAGCAGTTCTTC.

This chain uses TRBV18 with TRBJ1-1, with D maybe TRBD1 (6 bases). This CDR3 comprises 14 residues. Deletions cut 3 bases from V and 4 bases from J, with 12 bases between. CDR1 is KGHSH, CDR2 LQKENI, per germline. CDR3 sequence (DNA): TGTGCCAGCTCACCGAACAGGGATGGCACTGAAGCTTTCTTT. Its protein product is CASSPNRDGTEAFF.

This clone occurred once. Other DNA sequences in this specimen translate into the identical CDR3. The chain carries TRBV18 and TRBJ1-1; D remains ambiguous. V was trimmed by 2 bases and J by 1 base, leaving 5 bases between them. The CDR3 has 13 amino acids. The germline V gene encodes CDR1 KGHSH and CDR2 LQKENI. The CDR3 DNA follows: TGTGCCAGCTCACCAACCGGGAACACTGAAGCTTTCTTT. As protein: CASSPTGNTEAFF.

This clone has only one observation. The chain links TRBV27 to TRBJ2-1, with D maybe TRBD2 (5 bases). CDR1 is MNHEY and CDR2 is SMNVEV in the germline V gene (reference sequence). The CDR3 is 17 residues long. The V end lost 6 bases, the J end lost 4 bases, and 22 bases lay between the germline ends. CDR3 protein: CASSAPQRPSGYNEQFF. Here the CDR3 DNA reads TGTGCCAGCAGCGCCCCCCAGCGGCCTAGTGGGTACAATGAGCAGTTCTTC.

This clone was counted a few times. This chain uses TRBV30 with TRBJ1-1, with 10 bases identical to TRBD1. The CDR3 has 13 amino acids. Germline V lookup: CDR1 GTSNPN, CDR2 SVGIG (reference sequence). V dropped 5 bases and J dropped 5; count of bases not matched to a gene: 5. The CDR3 spells CAWRTGGETEAFF. The CDR3 nucleotides read TGTGCCTGGCGGACAGGGGGAGAAACTGAAGCTTTCTTT.

The rearrangement uses TRBV5-1 and TRBJ2-5; D might be TRBD2 (5 bases). This CDR3 region has 15 residues. The V gene lost 4 bases and the J gene lost 3 bases, with 16 bases spanning the gap. Germline V gene sequence: CDR1 SGHRS, CDR2 YFSETQ. The CDR3 sequence: CASSVDGTGEETQYF. Here the CDR3 DNA reads TGCGCCAGCAGCGTGGACGGAACCGGGGAAGAGACCCAGTACTTC.

The gene calls are TRBV5-6 and TRBJ2-5; D is undetermined. Germline-derived CDR1 and CDR2 are SGHDT and YYEEEE. The CDR3 has 14 amino acids. V was trimmed by 1 base and J by 0 bases, leaving 7 bases between them. CDR3 protein: CASSLTPNQETQYF. As DNA, the CDR3 is TGTGCCAGCAGCTTGACACCCAACCAAGAGACCCAGTACTTC.

The rearrangement uses TRBV7-9 and TRBJ1-2; 7 bases align to TRBD1. This CDR3 comprises 14 residues. The germline V gene encodes CDR1 SEHNR and CDR2 FQNEAQ (reference sequence). Losses at the gene ends were 5 bases for V and 4 bases for J; bases not matched to a gene: 7. The DNA of the CDR3 is TGTGCCAGCAGCCCAAGACAGGGACGCTATGGCTACACCTTC. Translating gives CASSPRQGRYGYTF.